Below, one T cell receptor beta chain is given with its context. The target of this receptor is not known. Qualities for individual bases were not recorded, and no much larger clone is one base off. These data belong to a study of blood T cells in healthy people across ages (dated by TCRdb to between 2014 and 2017). Describing the broader study: In model experiments, template switching captured roughly one uniquely barcoded TCR beta cDNA molecule for every two T cells. To track age-related changes in TCR beta repertoire diversity, the study relied on deep sequencing normalized with unique cDNA molecular identifiers. The donors were divided into four age groups: young (average roughly 17 years), middle-aged (approximately 42), aged (approximately 59) and long-lived (82). Two additional independent replicas of 1 million unique cDNA reads from the same blood draw were analyzed for two donors (one aged 18 to 30 and one aged 80 or older). To avoid experimental bias, donors of different ages were randomly spread across the sequencing lanes. Results the study describes overall, beyond this receptor: Compared with the aged group, the long-lived group had more naive CD4+ T cells, fewer expanded clones and increased TCR diversity, suggesting age selection. As age increased, observed TCR beta diversity per million T cells dropped in a roughly linear way, and a significant reduction was already evident by age 40. Because donor CMV infection status was unknown, age-related changes in expanded clonotypes were potentially confounded. Estimates of total diversity from one million sequenced T cells were regarded as lower bounds and underestimates. Since profiling was done on bulk unsorted PBMCs, naive and antigen-experienced compartments could not be conclusively compared. There was a strong correlation between observed TCR beta diversity and the percentage of naive T cells measured by flow cytometry.

The donors were roughly 38 Caucasian individuals from Russia, aged roughly 6 to 100 years, who were systemically healthy. Each donor gave about 11 milliliters of peripheral blood, drawn into EDTA-treated Vacutainer tubes. Ficoll-Paque density-gradient centrifugation was used to isolate PBMCs, with at least 6.5 million per sample. Trizol reagent was used to extract total RNA from PBMCs, with at least 6 micrograms per sample. The percentages of naive CD45RAhigh/CD27high T cells were determined by flow cytometry on a PBMC aliquot from every donor. Reading the germline V gene (reference sequence) gives CDR1 LGHDT and CDR2 YNNKEL. The CDR3 goes from the cysteine to the phenylalanine over 12 residues. Here the CDR3 DNA is all that survives: 36 bases in frame from base 1. After removal of 5 bases from V and 6 bases from J, the junction retains 4 bases not matched to a gene. To prepare the library, 5' RACE was applied. Sequencing was carried out with an Illumina HiSeq 2500. A second PCR of about 7 to 12 cycles was performed with a sample-barcoded 5' primer and a J-beta primer mix. A template-switch 5' adaptor carrying 12 random nucleotides introduced a unique molecular identifier onto each TCR beta cDNA molecule. At least 3 million CDR3-containing paired-end reads were obtained from each sample. The Mint cDNA synthesis kit, primed by a TRBC-specific oligonucleotide, was used to synthesize first-strand cDNA from all RNA. After uracil-DNA glycosylase treatment, a first 18-cycle PCR used universal primers M1SS and BC2_uni_R on all cDNA. The authors' analysis ran thus. Normalization of each sample was performed by random selection of 1 million high-quality reads, each carrying a distinct molecular identifier. Instead of being binned into consensus sequences, reads that shared molecular identifiers were thrown out. CDR3 identification, clonotype clustering and error correction used MiTCR with a Q25 quality threshold and the strictest error-elimination algorithm. A nonparametric unseen species model with Euler transformation was used to estimate a lower bound on total TCR beta diversity. The public reads were run again by TCRdb, first through fastp at Q25 and then through MiXCR, and only productive beta chains were kept. Each CDR3 protein gets just one entry, which takes the most common genes and DNA from the rows behind it. Here the V and J calls rest on TCRdb's processing, not on the authors' analysis. The sample table contains over a million distinct CDR3 sequences; only one count was recorded for around 40% of them. The ten largest make up approximately 4.1% of the sample.

The material sequenced was blood. This clonotype was sampled from a woman younger than 30 in good health. Recombination connected TRBV3-1 to TRBJ2-7; the central 7 bases match TRBD2. The nucleotide sequence is TGTGCCAGCAGCTTTGAGCGGGGCGAGCAGTACTTC. Its translation is CASSFERGEQYF.